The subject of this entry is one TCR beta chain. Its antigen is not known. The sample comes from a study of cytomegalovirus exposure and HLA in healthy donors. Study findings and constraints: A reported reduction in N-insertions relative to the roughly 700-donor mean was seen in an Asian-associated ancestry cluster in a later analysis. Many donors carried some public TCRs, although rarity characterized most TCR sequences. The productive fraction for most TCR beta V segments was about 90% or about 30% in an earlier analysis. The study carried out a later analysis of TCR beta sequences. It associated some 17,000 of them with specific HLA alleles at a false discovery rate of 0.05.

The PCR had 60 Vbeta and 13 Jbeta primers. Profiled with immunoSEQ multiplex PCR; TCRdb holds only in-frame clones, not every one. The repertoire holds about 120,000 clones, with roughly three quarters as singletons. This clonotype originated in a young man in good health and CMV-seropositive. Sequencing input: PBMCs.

CDR3 bases: TGTGCCAGCAGTTACTCGGGAGGGAGCTCCTACGAGCAGTACTTC. This translates into CASSYSGGSSYEQYF. This rearrangement joins TRBV6-5 to TRBJ2-7; 7 nucleotides match TRBD2. This CDR3 comprises 15 residues. Trimming at V came to 0 bases and at J to 0 bases, leaving 2 bases not matched to a gene. Per germline, CDR1 MNHEY and CDR2 SVGAGI.